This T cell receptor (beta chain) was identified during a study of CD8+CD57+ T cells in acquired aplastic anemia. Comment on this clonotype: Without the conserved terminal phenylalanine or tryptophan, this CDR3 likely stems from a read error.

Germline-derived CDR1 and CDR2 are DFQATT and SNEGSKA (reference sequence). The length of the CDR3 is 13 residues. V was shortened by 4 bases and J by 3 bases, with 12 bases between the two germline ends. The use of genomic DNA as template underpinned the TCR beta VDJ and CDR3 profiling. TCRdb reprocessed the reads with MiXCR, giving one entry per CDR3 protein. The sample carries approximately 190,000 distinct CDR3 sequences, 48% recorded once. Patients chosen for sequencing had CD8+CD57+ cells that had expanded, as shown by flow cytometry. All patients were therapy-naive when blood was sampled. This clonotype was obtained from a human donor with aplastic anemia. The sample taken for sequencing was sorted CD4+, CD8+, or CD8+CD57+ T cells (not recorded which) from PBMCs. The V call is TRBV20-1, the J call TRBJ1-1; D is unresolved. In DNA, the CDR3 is TGCAGTGCTACCTTCGACCGGTACACTGAAGCTTTCCTT. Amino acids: CSATFDRYTEAFL.